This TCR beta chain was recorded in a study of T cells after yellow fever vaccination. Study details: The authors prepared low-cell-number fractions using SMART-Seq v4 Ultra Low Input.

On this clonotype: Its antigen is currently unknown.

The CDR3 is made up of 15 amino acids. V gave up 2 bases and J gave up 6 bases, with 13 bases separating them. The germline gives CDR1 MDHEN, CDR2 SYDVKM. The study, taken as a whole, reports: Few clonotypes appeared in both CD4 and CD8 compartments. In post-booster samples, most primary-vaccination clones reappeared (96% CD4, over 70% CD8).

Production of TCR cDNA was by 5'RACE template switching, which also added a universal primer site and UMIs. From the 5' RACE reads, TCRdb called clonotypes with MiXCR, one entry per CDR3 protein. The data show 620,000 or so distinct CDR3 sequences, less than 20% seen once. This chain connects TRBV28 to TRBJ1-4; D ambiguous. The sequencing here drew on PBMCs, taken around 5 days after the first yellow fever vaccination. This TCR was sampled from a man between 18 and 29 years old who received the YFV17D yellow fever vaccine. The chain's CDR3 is CASSLQVPTDEKLFF. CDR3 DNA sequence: TGTGCCAGCAGTTTACAGGTCCCAACGGATGAAAAACTGTTTTTT.